The sequence of this TCR beta chain was determined in a study of T cells in tuberculosis. The overall study: CD1B tetramers identified T cells specific for mycobacterial lipid GMM.

No alpha-beta pairing information exists for these sequences. Sequenced by immunoSEQ multiplex PCR; TCRdb stores in-frame clones only, minus some. Counted here are 70,000 to 95,000 clones, roughly 91% occurring once; the ten biggest clones make up 1.9%. After thawing and overnight rest, PBMC were stained with GMM-loaded CD1B tetramer, viability dye and anti-CD3 for sorting. CD1B tetramers were loaded with Rhodococcus equi-derived C32 glucose monomycolate. CD14-expressing monocytes were removed from PBMC before cryopreservation and sorting. From each donor, some 100,000 tetramer-negative cells were sorted. The material sequenced was CD1b-GMM tetramer-negative cells sorted from PBMCs. The source is an adult woman with latent tuberculosis.

CDR3 sequence (DNA): TGCGCCAGCAGCCCAGCGGGTACCATCTACAATGAGCAGTTCTTC. Residues: CASSPAGTIYNEQFF. The V and J genes are TRBV5-1 and TRBJ2-1, with TRBD2 as a possible D gene (6 bases). The CDR3 spans 15 residues. V was clipped by 4 bases and J by 3 bases, with 14 bases between them. The germline V gene encodes CDR1 SGHRS and CDR2 YFSETQ.